This T cell receptor beta chain was found in a study of blood T cell repertoires in COVID-19. Study-wide context: Acute-phase and convalescent COVID-19 samples originated in the United States, Italy and Spain. From T cells, B-cell-depleted T cells, or PBMCs came the material, which was cDNA or gDNA.

The CDR3 has 16 residues. V lost 2 bases, J lost 5 bases, and 19 bases lay in between. Germline-derived CDR1 and CDR2 are SGHRS and YFSETQ. In the authors' workflow: Scientists estimated how many nucleated cells there were by amplifying reference gene primers. Clones were sequenced by immunoSEQ multiplex PCR, and TCRdb holds only the in-frame ones, with some missing. V, J and clone size are taken as reported in that table, and D and trimming were inferred from the DNA itself. This repertoire shows 200,000 to 300,000 clones, 83% found once; its top ten account for more than 5.5%. Sequenced material: peripheral blood. The gene calls are TRBV5-1 and TRBJ2-5; a possible D gene is TRBD2 (5 bases). This receptor was identified in a human donor in a cohort sampled during active COVID-19. CDR3 DNA: TGCGCCAGCAGCTTAATGGGTACCGGGGATTGGGAGACCCAGTACTTC. It is translated as CASSLMGTGDWETQYF.